Below, 29 T cell receptor beta chains from the same sample are listed, as sequenced in a study of cytomegalovirus exposure and HLA in healthy donors. The protocol was immunoSEQ multiplex PCR, while the TCRdb copy is restricted to in-frame clones and leaves out a portion. The table shows 150,000 to 250,000 clones, with about 79% occurring only once. Sequencing was carried out using PBMCs. These receptors all stem from a woman younger than 45 in good health and CMV-seropositive.

The chain couples TRBV30 to TRBJ1-1, with TRBD1 identical over 10 bases. Germline V gene data show CDR1 as GTSNPN and CDR2 as SVGIG (reference sequence). The length of the CDR3 is 14 residues. With V trimmed by 7 bases and J by 8 bases, 13 bases remained unmatched. As DNA, the CDR3 is TGTGCCTCTACTACCGGGACAGGGGAGAGGGAAGCTTTCTTT. Its protein product is CASTTGTGEREAFF.

A note on this clone: Different DNA sequences within this sample yield the same CDR3. The chain employs TRBV27 and TRBJ2-2, with D hard to call. The CDR3 has 15 amino acids. V was cut by 3 bases and J by 4 bases, with 12 bases left in between. The germline V gene encodes CDR1 MNHEY and CDR2 SMNVEV (reference sequence). In DNA form, the CDR3 reads TGTGCCAGCAGTTTTGGTACTGCTCGCACCGGGGAGCTGTTTTTT. It encodes CASSFGTARTGELFF.

V is TRBV27 and J is TRBJ2-1; D gene unclear. CDR1 and CDR2 (germline): MNHEY, SMNVEV (reference sequence). The CDR3 loop spans 14 amino acids. Trimming cost V 6 bases and J 4 bases, with 13 bases left between them. The CDR3 DNA is TGTGCCAGCAGGGGCAGCCTAAGATACAATGAGCAGTTCTTC. Translation gives CASRGSLRYNEQFF.

The rearrangement links TRBV4-1 to TRBJ2-2; TRBD2 matches 11 bases. Germline assignment: CDR1 MGHRA and CDR2 YSYEKL. V shed 1 base, J shed 6 bases, and the junction held 4 bases outside the gene matches. This CDR3 spans 16 amino acids. The CDR3 region is CASSQVLAGGSGELFF. The CDR3 nucleotides read TGCGCCAGCAGCCAAGTTCTAGCGGGAGGTTCCGGGGAGCTGTTTTTT.

This clone was detected once. This chain uses TRBV6-1 with TRBJ1-5, with TRBD1 matching 10 bases. After removal of 7 bases from V and 3 bases from J, the junction contained 6 bases not matched to a gene. This CDR3 is 15 amino acids long. Per germline, CDR1 MNHNS and CDR2 SASEGT. In nucleotides, the CDR3 is TGTGCCAGCATCATGGACAGGGGGTACAATCAGCCCCAGCATTTT. Amino acids: CASIMDRGYNQPQHF.

This chain links TRBV18 with TRBJ1-2, with D perhaps TRBD1 (5 bases). Germline V lookup: CDR1 KGHSH, CDR2 LQKENI. The CDR3 contains 15 residues. Trimming removed 4 bases at V and 0 bases at J, with 12 bases between. DNA of the CDR3: TGTGCCAGCTCACTAGCAGGGCAAGCTAACTATGGCTACACCTTC. This translates into CASSLAGQANYGYTF.

V gene TRBV5-6 combines with J gene TRBJ1-1; D might be TRBD1 (5 bases). The V and J ends lost 9 bases and 8 bases respectively, with 20 bases between them. This CDR3 is built from 13 residues. Germline loops: CDR1 SGHDT, CDR2 YYEEEE. The CDR3 is CATMGRDREEAFF. For the CDR3, the DNA is TGTGCCACCATGGGGCGAGACAGAGAAGAAGCTTTCTTT.

As to this clone: This may be a read error: a much more frequent sequence differs by one nucleotide. The chain employs TRBV7-8 and TRBJ2-1; perhaps TRBD2 as D (6 bases). Per germline, CDR1 SGHVS and CDR2 FQNEAQ. V lost 1 base and J lost 6, with 7 bases in between. This CDR3 region has 13 residues. DNA for the CDR3: TGTGCCAGCAGCTTAGGCGGGACCAATGAGCAGTTCTTC. Protein: CASSLGGTNEQFF.

This sequence joins TRBV4-1 and TRBJ2-7, with 9 bases fitting TRBD1. Germline V gene data show CDR1 as MGHRA and CDR2 as YSYEKL. J was trimmed by 2 bases and V by 1 base; bases with no gene match: 3. The CDR3 is 15 residues long. CDR3 sequence: CASSQGTGEPYEQYF. The CDR3 DNA sequence: TGCGCCAGCAGCCAAGGGACAGGGGAACCCTACGAGCAGTACTTC.

The rearrangement links TRBV6-5 to TRBJ1-3, with TRBD1 matching over 7 bases. This CDR3 region has 15 residues. V was pared by 6 bases and J by 1 base, with 6 bases of the junction left unmatched. Germline CDR1 and CDR2: MNHEY and SVGAGI. The CDR3 loop reads CASSRGQKSGNTIYF. The CDR3 coding sequence is TGTGCCAGCAGCCGGGGACAGAAGTCTGGAAACACCATATATTTT.

The table lists this clone with a count of one. J is TRBJ2-2 and V is TRBV27; D uncertain. From germline, CDR1 is MNHEY and CDR2 SMNVEV (reference sequence). V lost 6 bases and J 5 bases, leaving 16 bases between the germline ends. The CDR3 is 15 residues long. CDR3 in amino acids: CASSLSWSFTGELFF. For the CDR3, the DNA is TGTGCCAGCAGCCTATCTTGGTCGTTTACCGGGGAGCTGTTTTTT.

This chain uses TRBV27 with TRBJ2-3; TRBD2 matches 7 bases. Trimming at V came to 1 base and at J to 1 base, leaving 5 bases not matched to a gene. The CDR3 covers 16 residues. CDR1 and CDR2 from the germline V gene are MNHEY and SMNVEV (reference sequence). CDR3 in DNA: TGTGCCAGCAGTTTATTGGCGGGAGCGGGCACAGATACGCAGTATTTT. Translating it yields CASSLLAGAGTDTQYF.

The chain employs TRBV15 and TRBJ2-1; 12 nucleotides line up with TRBD2. CDR3 length: 18 amino acids. Germline trimming cut 0 bases from V and 8 bases from J; bases unmatched to any gene: 11. Germline CDR1 is LNHNV and CDR2 is YYDKDF (reference sequence). CDR3 sequence reads: CATSRDLLTSGSRHEQFF. The CDR3 bases are TGTGCCACCAGCAGAGATCTATTGACTAGCGGGAGTCGTCATGAGCAGTTCTTC.

The V gene is TRBV2, the J gene TRBJ2-2; a weak D match, TRBD2 (6 bases). Germline-derived CDR1 and CDR2 are SNHLY and FYNNEI. This CDR3 comprises 15 residues. V lost 8 bases, J lost 6 bases, and 19 bases lay in between. CDR3 DNA sequence: TGTGCCAGCTCCGTCCGGGCGGGGTCCCCCGGGGAGCTGTTTTTT. It encodes CASSVRAGSPGELFF.

The chain is built from TRBV6-6 and TRBJ1-2; TRBD1 matches 8 bases. The germline gives CDR1 MNHNY, CDR2 SVGAGI (reference sequence). Trimming took 6 bases from V and 0 from J; bases not matched to a gene: 9. The CDR3 totals 16 residues. The CDR3 loop reads CASRPRDRQTNYGYTF. In DNA, the CDR3 is TGTGCCAGCAGGCCACGGGACAGGCAAACTAACTATGGCTACACCTTC.

The genes are TRBV2 and TRBJ2-7; no definite D call. The V end lost 3 bases, the J end lost 3 bases, and 9 bases lay between the germline ends. The CDR3 loop spans 13 amino acids. CDR1 SNHLY and CDR2 FYNNEI come from the germline V gene. For the CDR3, the DNA is TGTGCCAGCAGTGATCAAGTCGGCTACGAGCAGTACTTC. It translates to CASSDQVGYEQYF.

The rearrangement joins TRBV28 to TRBJ1-5; 10 nucleotides agree with TRBD1. Trimming removed 3 bases from V and 4 bases from J; junction bases left unmatched: 6. CDR1 is MDHEN and CDR2 is SYDVKM in the germline V gene. CDR3 length: 16 amino acids. The CDR3 DNA follows: TGTGCCAGCAGTTTGAAGAGGGGACAGGGGAATCAGCCCCAGCATTTT. Residues: CASSLKRGQGNQPQHF.

The genes are TRBV29-1 and TRBJ1-2; TRBD1 is a possible D gene (6 bases). This CDR3 is 15 amino acids long. Germline V gene data show CDR1 as SQVTM and CDR2 as ANQGSEA. The ends were cut back, 1 base at V and 7 bases at J, with 19 bases in the middle. CDR3 sequence: CSVEAGTPQVGGYTF. In nucleotides, the CDR3 is TGCAGCGTTGAAGCCGGGACACCCCAAGTGGGTGGCTACACCTTC.

This chain uses TRBV11-2 with TRBJ2-5; 8 bases are shared with TRBD1. The CDR3 covers 15 residues. Germline values: CDR1 SGHAT, CDR2 FQNNGV. Trimming cost V 0 bases and J 5 bases; bases outside gene matches: 5. CDR3 nucleotide sequence: TGTGCCAGCAGCTTAGACAGGGGGCGGACGGAGACCCAGTACTTC. Translated, it gives CASSLDRGRTETQYF.

The V and J genes are TRBV30 and TRBJ1-2; D is uncertain. The germline V and J ends were trimmed by 3 bases and 2 bases, with 10 bases remaining between them. Germline V gives CDR1 GTSNPN, CDR2 SVGIG (reference sequence). The CDR3 loop spans 13 amino acids. This CDR3 reads CAWSGVINYGYTF. CDR3 coding DNA: TGTGCCTGGAGCGGGGTGATCAACTATGGCTACACCTTC.

This sequence joins TRBV6-1 and TRBJ2-1; TRBD2 matches 13 bases. V lost 0 bases to trimming and J lost 9 bases; unmatched junction nucleotides: 2. The CDR3 extends over 15 amino acids. Germline lookup yields CDR1 MNHNS and CDR2 SASEGT. CDR3 amino acids: CASSEARLAGGEQFF. The CDR3, as DNA: TGTGCCAGCAGTGAAGCCCGACTAGCGGGAGGTGAGCAGTTCTTC.

The CDR3: CAWSGLVSYEQYF. In nucleotides, the CDR3 is TGTGCCTGGAGCGGACTAGTGAGCTACGAGCAGTACTTC. The chain recombines TRBV30 with TRBJ2-7; 7 bases are a match to TRBD2. Germline CDR1 is GTSNPN and CDR2 is SVGIG (reference sequence). The CDR3 runs 13 residues. V lost 3 bases to trimming and J lost 3 bases; unmatched junction nucleotides: 5.

The chain is built from TRBV6-6 and TRBJ1-5; 8 bases agree with TRBD1. Germline CDR1 reads MNHNY; CDR2 reads SVGAGI (reference sequence). Trimming cost V 2 bases and J 6 bases; bases outside gene matches: 6. The CDR3 sequence is 15 residues long. DNA for the CDR3: TGTGCCAGCAGTTACGGGTCAGGGGGCGGTCAGCCCCAGCATTTT. Translation gives CASSYGSGGGQPQHF.

V and J are TRBV28 and TRBJ2-2; possibly TRBD1 for D (5 bases). Trimming stripped 3 bases from V and 6 bases from J, with 8 bases between. Germline assignment: CDR1 MDHEN and CDR2 SYDVKM. The CDR3 spans 13 residues. CDR3 residues: CASSLQGSGELFF. CDR3 nucleotides: TGTGCCAGCAGTTTGCAGGGCTCCGGGGAGCTGTTTTTT. The entire variable domain, with the rest obtained from reference TRBV28 and TRBJ2-2, is as follows: DVKVTQSSRYLVKRTGEKVFLECVQDMDHENMFWYRQDPGLGLRLIYFSYDVKMKEKGDIPEGYSVSREKKERFSLILESASTNQTSMYLCASSLQGSGELFFGEGSRLTVL.

This clone was observed a handful of times. The chain recombines TRBV5-5 with TRBJ2-2; 8 bases map to TRBD1. Trimming at V came to 4 bases and at J to 4 bases, leaving 6 bases not matched to a gene. The CDR3 extends over 15 amino acids. Germline V gene data show CDR1 as SGHKS and CDR2 as YYEKEE (reference sequence). The CDR3 spells CASSLLGQGTGELFF. The CDR3, as DNA: TGTGCCAGCAGCCTCCTTGGACAGGGCACCGGGGAGCTGTTTTTT.

This chain uses TRBV19 with TRBJ2-2; 7 bases match TRBD2. Germline lookup yields CDR1 LNHDA and CDR2 SQIVND (reference sequence). J was trimmed by 4 bases and V by 3 bases; bases with no gene match: 8. The CDR3 has 16 residues. The CDR3 here is CASSMPWGGTTGELFF. The CDR3 nucleotides read TGTGCCAGTAGTATGCCATGGGGGGGAACCACCGGGGAGCTGTTTTTT.

V usage is TRBV7-6 and J usage is TRBJ2-2; D is undetermined. Trimming shortened V by 5 bases and J by 1 base, and 11 bases separated the two germline ends. The CDR3 is 15 residues long. Germline lookup yields CDR1 SGHVS and CDR2 FNYEAQ. CDR3 coding DNA: TGTGCCAGCAGCATTGACTCTTGGAACACCGGGGAGCTGTTTTTT. Its protein product is CASSIDSWNTGELFF. Drawing the rest from reference TRBV7-6 and TRBJ2-2, the complete variable domain is GAGVSQSPRYKVTKRGQDVALRCDPISGHVSLYWYRQALGQGPEFLTYFNYEAQQDKSGLPNDRFSAERPEGSISTLTIQRTEQRDSAMYRCASSIDSWNTGELFFGEGSRLTVL.

The V and J genes are TRBV7-8 and TRBJ1-2; a weak D match, TRBD1 (6 bases). Germline CDR1 reads SGHVS; CDR2 reads FQNEAQ. CDR3 length: 15 amino acids. The V gene lost 2 bases and the J gene lost 2 bases, with 12 bases spanning the gap. CDR3 loop: CASSLSDRINYGYTF. CDR3 bases: TGTGCCAGCAGCTTAAGTGACAGGATAAACTATGGCTACACCTTC. The full variable domain, with the rest looked up from reference TRBV7-8 and TRBJ1-2, is GAGVSQSPRYKVAKRGQDVALRCDPISGHVSLFWYQQALGQGPEFLTYFQNEAQLDKSGLPSDRFFAERPEGSVSTLKIQRTQQEDSAVYLCASSLSDRINYGYTFGSGTRLTVV.

This clone was found a few times. V and J are TRBV6-1 and TRBJ1-2; D is uncertain. V was cut by 5 bases and J by 7 bases, with 8 bases left in between. Per the germline V gene, CDR1 is MNHNS and CDR2 is SASEGT. The length of the CDR3 is 11 residues. The CDR3 reads CASSRGGGYTF. The CDR3 nucleotides are TGTGCCAGCAGTCGGGGAGGTGGCTACACCTTC.